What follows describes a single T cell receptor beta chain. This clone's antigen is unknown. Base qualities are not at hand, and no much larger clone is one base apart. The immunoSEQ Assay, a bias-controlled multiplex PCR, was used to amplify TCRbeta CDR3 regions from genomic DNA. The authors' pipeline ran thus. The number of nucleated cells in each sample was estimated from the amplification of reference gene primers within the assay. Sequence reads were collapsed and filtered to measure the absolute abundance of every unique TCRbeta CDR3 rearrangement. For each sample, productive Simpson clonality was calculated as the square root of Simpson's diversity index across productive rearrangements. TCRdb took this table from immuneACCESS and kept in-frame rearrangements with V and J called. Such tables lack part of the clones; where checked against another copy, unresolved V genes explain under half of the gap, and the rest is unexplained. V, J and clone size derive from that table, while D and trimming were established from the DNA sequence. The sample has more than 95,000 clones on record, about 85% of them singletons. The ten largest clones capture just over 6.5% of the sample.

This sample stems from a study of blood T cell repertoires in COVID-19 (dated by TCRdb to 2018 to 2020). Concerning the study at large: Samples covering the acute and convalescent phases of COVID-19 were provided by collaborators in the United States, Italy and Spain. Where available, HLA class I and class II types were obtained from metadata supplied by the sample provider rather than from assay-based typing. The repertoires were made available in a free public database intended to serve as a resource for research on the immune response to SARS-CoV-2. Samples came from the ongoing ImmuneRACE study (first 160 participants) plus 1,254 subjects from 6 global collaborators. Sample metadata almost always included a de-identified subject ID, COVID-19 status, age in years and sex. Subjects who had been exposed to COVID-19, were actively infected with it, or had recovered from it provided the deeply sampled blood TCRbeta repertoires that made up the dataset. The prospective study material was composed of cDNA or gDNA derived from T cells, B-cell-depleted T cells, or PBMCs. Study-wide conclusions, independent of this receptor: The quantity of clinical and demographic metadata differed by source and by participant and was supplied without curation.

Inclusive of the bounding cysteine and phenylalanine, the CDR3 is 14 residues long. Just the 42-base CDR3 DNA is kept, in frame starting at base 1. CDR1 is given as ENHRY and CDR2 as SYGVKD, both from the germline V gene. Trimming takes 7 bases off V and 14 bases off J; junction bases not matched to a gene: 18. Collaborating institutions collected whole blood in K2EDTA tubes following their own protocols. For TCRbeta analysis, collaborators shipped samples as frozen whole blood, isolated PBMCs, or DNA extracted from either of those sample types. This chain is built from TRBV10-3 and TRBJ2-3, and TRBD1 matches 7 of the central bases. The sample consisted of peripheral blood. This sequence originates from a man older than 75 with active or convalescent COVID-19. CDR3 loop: CAITDRVAPAVPYF. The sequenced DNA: TGTGCCATCACCGACAGGGTCGCACCAGCGGTTCCGTATTTT.